The 25 T cell receptor beta chains listed next were all sequenced from one sample in a study of somatic mutations in cytotoxic T cells in rheumatoid arthritis (dated by TCRdb to 2015 to 2018). The receptor library was made with the immunoSEQ multiplex PCR assay. This is the immuneACCESS table as TCRdb keeps it, with only in-frame sequences that have V and J called. A part of the clones is gone; compared with another copy, unresolved V genes explain less than half, and the rest is unexplained. A total of several thousand clones appear in this sample, about four fifths of them only once. The top ten clones comprise under 5% of the sample. The specimen sequenced was CD8+ T cells sorted from blood. Receptor source: an adult with rheumatoid arthritis.

The rearrangement uses TRBV19 and TRBJ1-5; unclear D gene. Trimming took 6 bases from V and 0 from J, leaving 6 bases between them. The CDR3 sequence is 13 residues long. The germline V gene encodes CDR1 LNHDA and CDR2 SQIVND (reference sequence). The CDR3 here is CASRVSSNQPQHF. CDR3 coding DNA: TGTGCCAGTAGGGTTTCTAGCAATCAGCCCCAGCATTTT.

The V and J genes are TRBV28 and TRBJ2-7; D is possibly TRBD1 (5 bases). V lost 4 bases, J lost 0 bases, and 16 bases lay in between. CDR1 MDHEN and CDR2 SYDVKM come from the germline V gene. CDR3 length equals 16 residues. The chain's CDR3 is CASSSLATVLSYEQYF. CDR3 nucleotides: TGTGCCAGCAGTTCCCTCGCGACAGTTCTCTCCTACGAGCAGTACTTC.

This clone appeared a few times. This chain links TRBV5-1 with TRBJ2-7; D is unclear. The ends were cut back, 0 bases at V and 0 bases at J, with 13 bases in the middle. The germline V gene has CDR1 SGHRS and CDR2 YFSETQ. The length of the CDR3 is 16 residues. Here the CDR3 DNA reads TGCGCCAGCAGCTTGGTCTTGGGTATACACTCCTACGAGCAGTACTTC. Its translation: CASSLVLGIHSYEQYF.

This rearrangement joins TRBV7-8 to TRBJ2-4; the D is unclear. Germline V CDR1 and CDR2: SGHVS, FQNEAQ. This CDR3 comprises 13 residues. V lost 5 bases, J lost 3 bases, and 8 bases lay in between. In DNA form, the CDR3 reads TGTGCCAGCAGCCCGCAACACAAAAACATTCAGTACTTC. Translating it yields CASSPQHKNIQYF.

The chain uses TRBV7-9 and TRBJ2-7, with D maybe TRBD2 (6 bases). The CDR3 length is 15 residues. The ends were cut back, 5 bases at V and 3 bases at J, with 17 bases in the middle. Per germline, CDR1 SEHNR and CDR2 FQNEAQ (reference sequence). The CDR3 nucleotides are TGTGCCAGCAGCCCGGCCCGGGGGACGGTCTACGAGCAGTACTTC. Translation gives CASSPARGTVYEQYF.

This clone was detected only once. This chain joins TRBV6-1 and TRBJ2-5, with 10 bases identical to TRBD2. The V and J ends lost 2 bases and 2 bases, in that order; junction bases with no gene match: 2. Germline CDR1 MNHNS, CDR2 SASEGT. This CDR3 contains 15 residues. In DNA, the CDR3 is TGTGCCAGCAGTGAACTAGCGGGAGTTCAAGAGACCCAGTACTTC. Translated: CASSELAGVQETQYF.

This clone has a handful of counts. This chain uses TRBV27 with TRBJ2-7; D remains ambiguous. Germline V gene data show CDR1 as MNHEY and CDR2 as SMNVEV (reference sequence). V shed 11 bases and J shed 5 bases, with 7 bases lying between them. CDR3 size: 9 residues. The CDR3 sequence is CAVGHEQYF. The CDR3, as DNA: TGTGCCGTCGGGCACGAGCAGTACTTC.

The chain carries TRBV4-1 and TRBJ2-7; D not certain. V was trimmed by 0 bases and J by 1 base, leaving 4 bases between them. This CDR3 contains 13 residues. Per germline, CDR1 MGHRA and CDR2 YSYEKL. The CDR3 is CASSQDSSYEQYF. The CDR3 DNA is TGCGCCAGCAGCCAAGACAGTTCCTACGAGCAGTACTTC.

The chain links TRBV4-3 to TRBJ2-5; tentatively, D is TRBD2 (5 bases). The CDR3 is 16 residues long. Trimming removed 1 base at V and 1 base at J, with 13 bases between. Per germline, CDR1 LGHNA and CDR2 YSLEER. The CDR3 here is CASSQVGLGSQETQYF. The CDR3 DNA reads TGCGCCAGCAGCCAAGTAGGACTGGGAAGCCAAGAGACCCAGTACTTC.

The CDR3 loop is CASSGDRGISGPLRTDTQYF. The CDR3 DNA follows: TGCGCCAGCAGCGGGGACAGGGGGATTAGCGGGCCTCTCCGCACAGATACGCAGTATTTT. This chain joins TRBV5-1 and TRBJ2-3; 11 bases align to TRBD1. The V gene's germline CDR1 is SGHRS and CDR2 YFSETQ. CDR3 length equals 20 residues. Losses at the gene ends were 4 bases for V and 1 base for J; bases not matched to a gene: 17.

On this clone: Other DNA sequences in this sample translate to the same CDR3. The V call is TRBV6-4, the J call TRBJ2-2; D not certain. Per germline, CDR1 MRHNA and CDR2 SNTAGT. The CDR3 runs to 13 residues. V shed 2 bases and J shed 3 bases, with 4 bases lying between them. The CDR3 region has the DNA TGTGCCAGCAGTGACGGGGACACCGGGGAGCTGTTTTTT. Translation: CASSDGDTGELFF.

This sequence joins TRBV4-3 and TRBJ2-1, with D possibly matching TRBD2 (5 bases). The CDR3 loop spans 15 amino acids. Trimming shortened V by 0 bases and J by 8 bases, and 14 bases separated the two germline ends. CDR1 is LGHNA and CDR2 is YSLEER in the germline V gene. The CDR3, as DNA: TGCGCCAGCAGCCAAGATAGAGAGGCAGCGGATGAGCAGTTCTTC. This codes for CASSQDREAADEQFF.

V gene TRBV27 combines with J gene TRBJ1-5, with D possibly matching TRBD1 (5 bases). This CDR3 is built from 13 residues. Deletions cut 8 bases from V and 9 bases from J, with 17 bases between. Germline V CDR1 and CDR2: MNHEY, SMNVEV (reference sequence). The CDR3 DNA is TGTGCCAGCGCCACGTGGGGGGGGAGGCCCCAGCATTTT. This translates into CASATWGGRPQHF.

The V call is TRBV27, the J call TRBJ1-2; D possibly corresponds to TRBD1 (5 bases). V was trimmed by 7 bases and J by 6 bases, leaving 18 bases between them. Germline values: CDR1 MNHEY, CDR2 SMNVEV (reference sequence). This CDR3 has 14 residues. The DNA for the CDR3 is TGTGCCAGCACCCCTACAGGACCTACTGATGGCTACACCTTC. Translation: CASTPTGPTDGYTF.

The CDR3 nucleotides are TGTGCCTGGATGACCGATTTGGGGGCCCCCCGCACAGATACGCAGTATTTT. The encoded protein is CAWMTDLGAPRTDTQYF. The rearrangement joins TRBV30 to TRBJ2-3; maybe TRBD1 (6 bases). Trimming removed 4 bases at V and 1 base at J, with 21 bases between. CDR1 is GTSNPN and CDR2 is SVGIG in the germline V gene (reference sequence). The CDR3 has 17 residues.

This rearrangement joins TRBV9 to TRBJ2-1; a possible D gene is TRBD2 (6 bases). The germline V gene encodes CDR1 SGDLS and CDR2 YYNGEE. The V end lost 0 bases, the J end lost 9 bases, and 16 bases lay between the germline ends. The CDR3 has 15 residues. The CDR3 sequence is CASSVGGADWGEQFF. DNA for the CDR3: TGTGCCAGCAGCGTAGGCGGGGCTGACTGGGGTGAGCAGTTCTTC.

V gene TRBV7-9 combines with J gene TRBJ2-3; 7 bases fit TRBD2. The trim removed 0 bases at V and 4 bases at J, leaving 4 bases unmatched. In germline, CDR1 is SEHNR, CDR2 FQNEAQ (reference sequence). This CDR3 comprises 15 residues. The CDR3 nucleotides are TGTGCCAGCAGCTTAGCGGGAGGGCCGGCAGATACGCAGTATTTT. Its translation is CASSLAGGPADTQYF.

The CDR3 loop reads CASSRQVDEKLFF. The CDR3 DNA reads as TGCGCCAGCAGCCGCCAGGTAGATGAAAAACTGTTTTTT. The chain couples TRBV4-1 to TRBJ1-4; D call uncertain. The CDR3 is 13 residues long. Germline V lookup: CDR1 MGHRA, CDR2 YSYEKL. V lost 4 bases and J lost 6, with 9 bases in between.

The chain recombines TRBV27 with TRBJ1-2, with 10 positions matching TRBD1. From germline, CDR1 is MNHEY and CDR2 SMNVEV (reference sequence). The ends lost 6 bases at V and 6 bases at J; junction bases unmatched: 7. This CDR3 comprises 14 residues. The CDR3 DNA reads TGTGCCAGCAGCCGCGGACAGGGGGTAAATGGCTACACCTTC. Translated: CASSRGQGVNGYTF.

This chain uses TRBV2 with TRBJ2-7; the match to TRBD2 covers 9 bases. Germline trimming cut 6 bases from V and 3 bases from J; bases unmatched to any gene: 12. Germline V gene data show CDR1 as SNHLY and CDR2 as FYNNEI. The CDR3 has 16 amino acids. The CDR3 DNA follows: TGTGCCAGCAGCGAATCTAGCGGGACACTCAGCTACGAGCAGTACTTC. It specifies CASSESSGTLSYEQYF. Full variable domain (rest looked up from reference TRBV2 and TRBJ2-7): EPEVTQTPSHQVTQMGQEVILRCVPISNHLYFYWYRQILGQKVEFLVSFYNNEISEKSEIFDDQFSVERPDGSNFTLKIRSTKLEDSAMYFCASSESSGTLSYEQYFGPGTRLTVT.

The V and J genes are TRBV4-1 and TRBJ1-2, with D uncertain. The CDR3 loop spans 14 amino acids. The V gene lost 0 bases and the J gene lost 4 bases, with 9 bases spanning the gap. Germline CDR1 is MGHRA and CDR2 is YSYEKL. The CDR3 DNA reads as TGCGCCAGCAGCCAAGATAATAACCTCTATGGCTACACCTTC. Translated, it gives CASSQDNNLYGYTF.

This clone was seen only a few times. This chain links TRBV5-1 with TRBJ2-2, with 9 bases identical to TRBD1. Trimming took 9 bases from V and 3 from J; bases not matched to a gene: 6. Per the germline V gene, CDR1 is SGHRS and CDR2 is YFSETQ. CDR3 length: 14 residues. CDR3 protein: CATRTGEDTGELFF. The CDR3 coding sequence is TGCGCCACCCGGACAGGGGAGGACACCGGGGAGCTGTTTTTT.

This CDR3 reads CASSGSDAEGNYGYTF. The CDR3 DNA is TGTGCCAGCAGCGGTTCCGACGCCGAAGGAAACTATGGCTACACCTTC. The chain couples TRBV5-4 to TRBJ1-2; D remains unclear. Germline lookup yields CDR1 SGHNT and CDR2 YYREEE (reference sequence). V lost 4 bases and J lost 2, with 18 bases in between. CDR3 length: 16 residues.

This sequence joins TRBV28 and TRBJ2-7, with D possibly being TRBD2 (6 bases). With 3 bases removed from V and 1 base from J, the gap between germline ends came to 10 bases. The V gene's germline CDR1 is MDHEN and CDR2 SYDVKM. This CDR3 comprises 14 residues. CDR3 residues: CASSLAAGSYEQYF. The DNA of the CDR3 is TGTGCCAGCAGTTTGGCGGCGGGGTCCTACGAGCAGTACTTC.

The J gene is TRBJ2-5, the V gene TRBV27; 9 bases align to TRBD1. Near its end, the DNA agrees better with TRBJ2-7, so the J call may be wrong. CDR3 size: 18 residues. Germline-derived CDR1 and CDR2 are MNHEY and SMNVEV (reference sequence). CDR3 nucleotides: TGTGCCAGCAGTTACAGTACCCCCGGACAGGGGAACTCCTACGAGCAGTACTTC. This gives the protein CASSYSTPGQGNSYEQYF.